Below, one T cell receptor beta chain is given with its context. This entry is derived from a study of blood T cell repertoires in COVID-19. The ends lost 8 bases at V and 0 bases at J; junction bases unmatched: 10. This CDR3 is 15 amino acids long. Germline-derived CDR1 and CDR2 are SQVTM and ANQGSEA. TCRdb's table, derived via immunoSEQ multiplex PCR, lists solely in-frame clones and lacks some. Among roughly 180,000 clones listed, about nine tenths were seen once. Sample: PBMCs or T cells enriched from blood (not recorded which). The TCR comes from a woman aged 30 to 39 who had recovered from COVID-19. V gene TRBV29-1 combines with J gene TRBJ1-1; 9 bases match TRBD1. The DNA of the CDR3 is TGCAGCACCCGGGACAGGGCGAGCATGAACACTGAAGCTTTCTTT. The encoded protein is CSTRDRASMNTEAFF. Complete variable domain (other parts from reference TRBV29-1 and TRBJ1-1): SAVISQKPSRDICQRGTSLTIQCQVDSQVTMMFWYRQQPGQSLTLIATANQGSEATYESGFVIDKFPISRPNLTFSTLTVSNMSPEDSSIYLCSTRDRASMNTEAFFGQGTRLTVV.